These 22 T cell receptor beta chains were sequenced from one sample in a study of blood T cells in healthy people across ages. A second roughly 6 to 11 cycle PCR used barcoded and J-beta primers. TCRdb reprocessed the 5' RACE reads via MiXCR and lists one record per CDR3 protein. The data show hundreds of thousands of distinct CDR3 sequences, with 21% seen just once and roughly 3.6% held by the top ten. Material: blood. These receptors all stem from a man in his sixties or seventies in good health.

This chain uses TRBV3-1 with TRBJ1-3; D not resolved. V dropped 1 base and J dropped 2 bases, with 9 bases sitting between them. This CDR3 has 15 amino acids. CDR1 is LGHDT, CDR2 YNNKEL, per germline (reference sequence). The CDR3 here is CASSQGTYPGNTIYF. The CDR3 coding sequence is TGTGCCAGCAGCCAAGGGACTTACCCTGGAAACACCATATATTTT.

This clonotype was detected a few times. The genes are TRBV20-1 and TRBJ2-3; D possibly corresponds to TRBD1 (5 bases). Near its end, the DNA agrees better with TRBJ1-5, so the J call may be wrong. The germline gives CDR1 DFQATT, CDR2 SNEGSKA (reference sequence). This CDR3 is built from 14 residues. This CDR3 is CSARIQGPSDTQHF. The CDR3 nucleotides are TGCAGTGCTCGGATTCAGGGTCCATCCGATACGCAGCATTTT.

This clonotype was seen many times. V usage is TRBV6-6 and J usage is TRBJ2-1, with TRBD2 matching 15 bases. The CDR3 runs 19 residues. V lost 2 bases and J lost 0; bases outside the gene matches: 5. Germline V CDR1 and CDR2: MNHNY, SVGAGI (reference sequence). The CDR3 is CASSYGLAGGESSYNEQFF. CDR3 nucleotide sequence: TGTGCCAGCAGTTACGGACTAGCGGGAGGGGAAAGCTCCTACAATGAGCAGTTCTTC.

CDR3 DNA: TGTGCCAGCACACATACAGGGGTGTTGTCTAATGAAAAACTGTTTTTT. Its protein product is CASTHTGVLSNEKLFF. The chain uses TRBV28 and TRBJ1-4; TRBD1 matches at 7 bases. CDR1 is MDHEN, CDR2 SYDVKM, per germline. The CDR3 has 16 residues. The V gene end was trimmed by 7 bases and the J gene end by 3 bases; junction bases not matched to a gene: 11.

This rearrangement joins TRBV5-1 to TRBJ1-2; 8 bases match TRBD1. This CDR3 has 14 amino acids. Germline assignment: CDR1 SGHRS and CDR2 YFSETQ. V lost 4 bases to trimming and J lost 7 bases; unmatched junction nucleotides: 9. This chain's CDR3 is CASSPDADRVGYTF. The DNA for the CDR3 is TGCGCCAGCAGCCCTGACGCGGACAGGGTTGGCTACACCTTC.

This chain connects TRBV4-3 to TRBJ2-2; the match to TRBD1 covers 9 bases. V lost 2 bases and J lost 4; bases outside the gene matches: 8. CDR1 and CDR2 from the germline V gene are LGHNA and YSLEER. This CDR3 has 17 amino acids. The CDR3 here is CASSQHLQGAGTGELFF. The CDR3 DNA sequence: TGCGCCAGCAGCCAACACCTACAGGGGGCGGGCACCGGGGAGCTGTTTTTT.

This clonotype has a handful of counts. The chain has TRBV11-2 and TRBJ2-7; D is perhaps TRBD1 (7 bases). The CDR3 contains 15 residues. CDR1 is SGHAT and CDR2 is FQNNGV in the germline V gene. V shed 1 base and J shed 3 bases, with 13 bases lying between them. CDR3 sequence: CASSLGAGQIYEQYF. The CDR3 nucleotides are TGTGCCAGCAGCTTAGGCGCGGGACAGATCTACGAGCAGTACTTC.

This chain uses TRBV28 with TRBJ2-2, with D possibly TRBD2 on 5 matching bases. V was cut by 7 bases and J by 5 bases, with 8 bases left in between. Germline-derived CDR1 and CDR2 are MDHEN and SYDVKM. The CDR3 sequence is 12 residues long. The DNA of the CDR3 is TGTGCCAGCAACACGGGGACCGGGGAGCTGTTTTTT. It translates to CASNTGTGELFF.

Written as DNA, the CDR3 is TGTGCCAGCTATGGACAGGTGGGGGATGGCTACACCTTC. Protein product: CASYGQVGDGYTF. V is TRBV28 and J is TRBJ1-2, with 7 bases lining up with TRBD1. CDR3 size: 13 residues. V was pared by 8 bases and J by 6 bases, with 9 bases of the junction left unmatched. Germline CDR1 and CDR2: MDHEN and SYDVKM.

The chain uses TRBV7-8 and TRBJ2-1, with 7 bases identical to TRBD2. V was pared by 5 bases and J by 0 bases, with 19 bases of the junction left unmatched. This CDR3 is 20 amino acids long. CDR1 is SGHVS, CDR2 FQNEAQ, per germline. The CDR3 loop reads CASSLTFPTFGLDSYNEQFF. CDR3 nucleotides: TGTGCCAGCAGCCTCACCTTCCCCACCTTTGGACTAGACTCCTACAATGAGCAGTTCTTC.

This rearrangement joins TRBV5-6 to TRBJ2-4, with D perhaps matching TRBD1 (5 bases). This CDR3 has 17 residues. Germline V gives CDR1 SGHDT, CDR2 YYEEEE. V lost 6 bases and J 1 base, leaving 20 bases between the germline ends. This CDR3 is CASTSNWGRLAKNIQYF. The CDR3 nucleotides read TGTGCCAGCACCTCAAACTGGGGCCGATTGGCCAAAAACATTCAGTACTTC.

The chain recombines TRBV18 with TRBJ2-5, with 11 nucleotides matching TRBD2. There are 19 residues in the CDR3. The V gene's germline CDR1 is KGHSH and CDR2 LQKENI. V shed 2 bases and J 1 base; nucleotides not matched to a gene: 12. CDR3 amino acids: CASSPFTPTSGAIQETQYF. The CDR3 DNA follows: TGTGCCAGCTCACCATTCACGCCGACTAGCGGGGCAATCCAAGAGACCCAGTACTTC. The whole variable domain, filled in from reference TRBV18 and TRBJ2-5, reads NAGVMQNPRHLVRRRGQEARLRCSPMKGHSHVYWYRQLPEEGLKFMVYLQKENIIDESGMPKERFSAEFPKEGPSILRIQQVVRGDSAAYFCASSPFTPTSGAIQETQYFGPGTRLLVL.

The CDR3 region is CSASQAFF. The CDR3 DNA reads TGCAGTGCTTCTCAGGCTTTCTTT. This chain links TRBV20-1 with TRBJ1-1, with D uncertain. Trimming took 5 bases from V and 11 from J, leaving 6 bases between them. CDR1 is DFQATT, CDR2 SNEGSKA, per germline (reference sequence). The CDR3 has 8 residues.

The chain couples TRBV3-1 to TRBJ1-2, with a weak D call TRBD1 (5 bases). With 0 bases removed from V and 4 bases from J, the gap between germline ends came to 9 bases. The V gene's germline CDR1 is LGHDT and CDR2 YNNKEL (reference sequence). There are 14 residues in the CDR3. CDR3: CASSQERGIYGYTF. CDR3 coding DNA: TGTGCCAGCAGCCAAGAGCGGGGGATCTATGGCTACACCTTC.

This sequence joins TRBV10-1 and TRBJ2-2; D gene unclear. Trimming took off 5 bases at V and 0 bases at J, with 10 bases between the two ends. The CDR3 is 15 residues long. CDR1 is WNHNN and CDR2 is SYGVQD in the germline V gene (reference sequence). CDR3 residues: CASSPRRTNTGELFF. DNA of the CDR3: TGCGCCAGCAGTCCCCGGAGAACGAACACCGGGGAGCTGTTTTTT.

This clonotype was counted between two and nine times. V gene TRBV7-9 combines with J gene TRBJ2-1; D may be TRBD1 (5 bases). Germline CDR1 SEHNR, CDR2 FQNEAQ (reference sequence). There are 16 residues in the CDR3. Deletions cut 3 bases from V and 5 bases from J, with 17 bases between. The CDR3 spells CASSLGPGIRNNEQFF. The CDR3 bases are TGTGCCAGCAGCTTGGGGCCTGGTATTAGAAACAATGAGCAGTTCTTC.

The table lists this clonotype with a few counts. The chain employs TRBV27 and TRBJ1-4; D perhaps matches TRBD1 (5 bases). This CDR3 region has 14 residues. The ends were cut back, 4 bases at V and 6 bases at J, with 12 bases in the middle. CDR1 and CDR2 (germline): MNHEY, SMNVEV (reference sequence). This chain's CDR3 is CASSSTAFDEKLFF. The CDR3 DNA sequence: TGTGCCAGCAGTTCGACAGCGTTCGATGAAAAACTGTTTTTT.

A few counts support this clonotype. The genes are TRBV5-5 and TRBJ2-4, with 9 nucleotides matching TRBD2. Germline values: CDR1 SGHKS, CDR2 YYEKEE (reference sequence). The V and J ends lost 4 bases and 6 bases, in that order; junction bases with no gene match: 11. The CDR3 has 16 residues. CDR3 nucleotide sequence: TGTGCCAGCAGCCTTTTTGCTAGCGGGGTAGGAAACATTCAGTACTTC. This gives the protein CASSLFASGVGNIQYF.

The rearrangement uses TRBV28 and TRBJ2-7, with 7 positions matching TRBD1. With 6 bases clipped from V and 5 bases from J, the junction kept 1 base outside the gene matches. The CDR3 loop spans 11 amino acids. CDR1 is MDHEN and CDR2 is SYDVKM in the germline V gene. The CDR3 region is CASRTGHEQYF. The CDR3, as DNA: TGTGCCAGCAGGACAGGGCACGAGCAGTACTTC. The full variable domain, rest sourced from reference TRBV28 and TRBJ2-7, is DVKVTQSSRYLVKRTGEKVFLECVQDMDHENMFWYRQDPGLGLRLIYFSYDVKMKEKGDIPEGYSVSREKKERFSLILESASTNQTSMYLCASRTGHEQYFGPGTRLTVT.

The sample holds many counts of this clonotype. The chain uses TRBV7-9 and TRBJ2-2, with 8 bases fitting TRBD2. The CDR3 sequence is 15 residues long. The germline V gene has CDR1 SEHNR and CDR2 FQNEAQ (reference sequence). Unmatched junction bases numbered 7, after V lost 6 bases and J lost 4 bases. The CDR3 reads CASRSREGRTGELFF. The CDR3 region has the DNA TGTGCCAGCAGGTCTCGGGAGGGCCGCACCGGGGAGCTGTTTTTT.

The chain has TRBV4-1 and TRBJ1-4; TRBD1 matches 9 bases. The V and J ends lost 4 bases and 0 bases, in that order; junction bases with no gene match: 9. Germline V gene sequence: CDR1 MGHRA, CDR2 YSYEKL. The CDR3 extends over 18 amino acids. CDR3 in DNA: TGCGCCAGCAGCCTCACCGGGACAGGGCGAGCAACTAATGAAAAACTGTTTTTT. Residues: CASSLTGTGRATNEKLFF.

This clonotype was detected a few times. The chain recombines TRBV6-5 with TRBJ2-5; 9 nucleotides agree with TRBD1. V dropped 5 bases and J dropped 2; count of bases not matched to a gene: 9. The CDR3 runs 16 residues. CDR1 is MNHEY, CDR2 SVGAGI, per germline. The CDR3 DNA reads TGTGCCAGCAGTCGTTTCGCCGGGACAGGGCAAGAGACCCAGTACTTC. Encoded protein: CASSRFAGTGQETQYF.